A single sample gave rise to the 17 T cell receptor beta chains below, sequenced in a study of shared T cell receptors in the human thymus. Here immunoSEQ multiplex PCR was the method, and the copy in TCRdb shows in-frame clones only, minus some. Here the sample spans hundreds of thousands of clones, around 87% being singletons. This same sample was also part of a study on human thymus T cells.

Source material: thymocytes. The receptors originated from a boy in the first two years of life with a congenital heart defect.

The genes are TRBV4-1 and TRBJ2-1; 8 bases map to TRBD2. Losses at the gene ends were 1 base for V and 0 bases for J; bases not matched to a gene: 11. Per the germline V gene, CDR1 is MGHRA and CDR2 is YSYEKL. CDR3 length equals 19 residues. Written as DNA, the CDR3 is TGCGCCAGCAGCCAAGTGGCTAGCGGGCATTACCCCTCCTACAATGAGCAGTTCTTC. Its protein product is CASSQVASGHYPSYNEQFF.

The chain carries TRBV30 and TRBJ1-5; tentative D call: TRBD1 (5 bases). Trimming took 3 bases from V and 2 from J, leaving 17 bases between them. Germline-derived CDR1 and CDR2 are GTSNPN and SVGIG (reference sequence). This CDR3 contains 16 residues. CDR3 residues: CAWSGGFRRGNQPQHF. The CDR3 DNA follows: TGTGCCTGGAGCGGGGGTTTCCGGCGCGGCAATCAGCCCCAGCATTTT.

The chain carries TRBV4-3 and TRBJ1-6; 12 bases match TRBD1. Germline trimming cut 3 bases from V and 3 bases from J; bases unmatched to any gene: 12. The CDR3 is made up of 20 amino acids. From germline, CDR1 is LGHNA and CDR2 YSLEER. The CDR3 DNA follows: TGCGCCAGCAGCCATTACCGGGACAGGGGGCGAGTGAACTATAATTCACCCCTCCACTTT. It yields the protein CASSHYRDRGRVNYNSPLHF.

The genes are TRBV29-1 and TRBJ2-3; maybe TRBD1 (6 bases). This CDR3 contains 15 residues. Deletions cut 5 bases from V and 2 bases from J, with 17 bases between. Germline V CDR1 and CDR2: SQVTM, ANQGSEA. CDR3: CSVQKDRTNTDTQYF. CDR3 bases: TGCAGCGTTCAAAAAGACAGGACAAACACAGATACGCAGTATTTT.

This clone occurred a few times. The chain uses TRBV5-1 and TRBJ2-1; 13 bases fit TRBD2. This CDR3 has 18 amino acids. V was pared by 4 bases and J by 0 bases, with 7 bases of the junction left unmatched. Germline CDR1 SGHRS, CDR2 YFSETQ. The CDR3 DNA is TGCGCCAGCAGCCCGGGGACTAGCGGGACAAGCTCCTACAATGAGCAGTTCTTC. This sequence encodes CASSPGTSGTSSYNEQFF. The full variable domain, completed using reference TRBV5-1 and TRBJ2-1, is KAGVTQTPRYLIKTRGQQVTLSCSPISGHRSVSWYQQTPGQGLQFLFEYFSETQRNKGNFPGRFSGRQFSNSRSEMNVSTLELGDSALYLCASSPGTSGTSSYNEQFFGPGTRLTVL.

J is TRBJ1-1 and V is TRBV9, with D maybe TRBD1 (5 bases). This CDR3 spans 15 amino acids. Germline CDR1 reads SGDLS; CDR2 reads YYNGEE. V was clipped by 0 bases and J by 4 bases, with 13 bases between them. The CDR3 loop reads CASSVGRDRSTEAFF. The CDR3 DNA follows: TGTGCCAGCAGCGTAGGGAGGGACCGGAGCACTGAAGCTTTCTTT.

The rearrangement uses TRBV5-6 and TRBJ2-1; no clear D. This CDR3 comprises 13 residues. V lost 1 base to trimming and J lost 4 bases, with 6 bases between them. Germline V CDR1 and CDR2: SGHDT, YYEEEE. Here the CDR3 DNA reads TGTGCCAGCAGCTTGTGGCAGTACAATGAGCAGTTCTTC. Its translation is CASSLWQYNEQFF.

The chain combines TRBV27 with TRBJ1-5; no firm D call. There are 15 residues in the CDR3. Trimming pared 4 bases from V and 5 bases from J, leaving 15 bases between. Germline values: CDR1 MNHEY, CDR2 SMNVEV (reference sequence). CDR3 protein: CASSSHGKLDQPQHF. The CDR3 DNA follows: TGTGCCAGCAGTTCCCACGGGAAACTAGATCAGCCCCAGCATTTT.

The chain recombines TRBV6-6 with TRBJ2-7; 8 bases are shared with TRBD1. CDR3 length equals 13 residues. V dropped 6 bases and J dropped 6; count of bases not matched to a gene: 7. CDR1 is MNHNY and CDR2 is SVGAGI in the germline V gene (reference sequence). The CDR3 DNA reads TGTGCCAGCAGCCCGGACAGGGTAGCCGAGCAGTACTTC. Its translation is CASSPDRVAEQYF.

The CDR3 region is CASSISGGGYEQYF. The CDR3 DNA reads TGTGCCAGCAGCATTAGCGGGGGGGGATACGAGCAGTACTTC. J is TRBJ2-7 and V is TRBV7-9; 11 nucleotides match TRBD2. The V gene end was trimmed by 5 bases and the J gene end by 4 bases; junction bases not matched to a gene: 4. Per germline, CDR1 SEHNR and CDR2 FQNEAQ (reference sequence). The CDR3 consists of 14 residues.

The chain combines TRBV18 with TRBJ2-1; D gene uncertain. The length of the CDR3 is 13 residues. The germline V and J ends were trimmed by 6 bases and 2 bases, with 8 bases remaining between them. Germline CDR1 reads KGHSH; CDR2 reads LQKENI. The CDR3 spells CASSPSAYNEQFF. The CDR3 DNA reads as TGTGCCAGCTCTCCCTCGGCCTACAATGAGCAGTTCTTC.

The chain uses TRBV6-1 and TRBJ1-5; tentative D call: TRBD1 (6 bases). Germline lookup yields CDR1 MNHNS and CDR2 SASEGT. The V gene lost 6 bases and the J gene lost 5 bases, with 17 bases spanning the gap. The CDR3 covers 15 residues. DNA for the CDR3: TGTGCCAGCAGGAGGACAGCGCCAGGGGATCAGCCCCAGCATTTT. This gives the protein CASRRTAPGDQPQHF.

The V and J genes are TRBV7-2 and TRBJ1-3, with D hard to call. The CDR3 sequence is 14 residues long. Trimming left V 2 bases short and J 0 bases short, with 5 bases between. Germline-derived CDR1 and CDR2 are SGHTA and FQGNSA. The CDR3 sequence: CASSLTSSGNTIYF. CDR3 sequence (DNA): TGTGCCAGCAGCTTAACAAGCTCTGGAAACACCATATATTTT.

The CDR3 sequence: CASSDPSADRSGANVLTF. The CDR3 DNA reads TGTGCCAGCAGCGACCCTAGCGCCGACCGATCTGGGGCCAACGTCCTGACTTTC. V and J are TRBV2 and TRBJ2-6, with a tentative D call TRBD2 (6 bases). CDR3 length: 18 amino acids. Germline V gene lookup returns CDR1 SNHLY and CDR2 FYNNEI. Trimming pared 6 bases from V and 1 base from J, leaving 19 bases between.

CDR3 protein: CASSLVRLVKERGTGELFF. CDR3 nucleotide sequence: TGTGCCAGCAGCTTAGTGCGCCTAGTGAAGGAACGGGGAACCGGGGAGCTGTTTTTT. The chain employs TRBV11-2 and TRBJ2-2; possibly TRBD2 for D (5 bases). Trimming stripped 1 base from V and 5 bases from J, with 23 bases between. Per germline, CDR1 SGHAT and CDR2 FQNNGV. This CDR3 has 19 residues.

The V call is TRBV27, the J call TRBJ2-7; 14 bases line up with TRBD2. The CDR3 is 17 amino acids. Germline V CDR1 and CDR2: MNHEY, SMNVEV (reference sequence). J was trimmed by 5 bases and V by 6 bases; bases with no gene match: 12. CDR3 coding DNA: TGTGCCAGCAGCCCAGGGACTAGCGGGAGAGGTACCGACGAGCAGTACTTC. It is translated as CASSPGTSGRGTDEQYF.

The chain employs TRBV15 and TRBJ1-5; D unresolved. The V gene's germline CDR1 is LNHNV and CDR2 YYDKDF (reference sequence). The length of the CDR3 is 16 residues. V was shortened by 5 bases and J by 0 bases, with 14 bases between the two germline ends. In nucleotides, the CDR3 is TGTGCCACCAGCGGGATGGGGAGATATAGCAATCAGCCCCAGCATTTT. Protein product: CATSGMGRYSNQPQHF. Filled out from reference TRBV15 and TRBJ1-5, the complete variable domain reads DAMVIQNPRYQVTQFGKPVTLSCSQTLNHNVMYWYQQKSSQAPKLLFHYYDKDFNNEADTPDNFQSRRPNTSFCFLDIRSPGLGDTAMYLCATSGMGRYSNQPQHFGDGTRLSIL.